This paragraph covers one T cell receptor (beta chain) sequence. Its antigen is not known. The data were obtained in a study of cytomegalovirus exposure and HLA in healthy donors. The wider study: A later analysis reported the 120 validation repertoires used the same platform as the 550 to 700 first-cohort repertoires.

CDR1 MNHNS and CDR2 SASEGT come from the germline V gene. V was trimmed by 4 bases and J by 6 bases, leaving 16 bases between them. CDR3 size: 15 residues. Produced via immunoSEQ multiplex PCR; TCRdb's table is partial and in-frame only. The sample yields 180,000 or so clones, roughly nine tenths seen once. Study-wide points: The classifier reportedly diagnosed cytomegalovirus status with high sensitivity and specificity. First-cohort TCR clusters tended to co-occur in the roughly 130 validation repertoires, a later analysis found.

Sequenced sample: PBMCs. The chain combines TRBV6-1 with TRBJ1-5, with D maybe TRBD1 (5 bases). The sequence was obtained from a young man in good health and CMV-seropositive. The CDR3 is CASSGTGGRGQPQHF. The CDR3 DNA reads as TGTGCCAGCAGTGGTACCGGGGGGAGAGGTCAGCCCCAGCATTTT.